This T cell receptor (beta chain) was recovered during a study of T-cell memory formation after mild COVID-19. The overall study: TCR clustering was largely donor specific.

TCRdb passed the 5' RACE reads through MiXCR, listing each CDR3 protein once. The table has about 250,000 distinct CDR3 sequences, 15% to 17% seen once. The CDR3 contains 10 residues. With 5 bases removed from V and 5 bases from J, the gap between germline ends came to 6 bases. Germline lookup yields CDR1 SQVTM and CDR2 ANQGSEA. Sequencing was carried out using PBMCs or a T cell subset sorted from them (not recorded which). The rearrangement links TRBV29-1 to TRBJ2-5; D not certain. The source is an adult woman who had mild COVID-19 (a few samples of this study predate the infection). Cell type and time point are not known. The CDR3 loop reads CSVRRETQYF. The CDR3 region has the DNA TGCAGCGTTCGCCGGGAGACCCAGTACTTC.